These 10 T cell receptor beta chains originate from one sample sequenced in a study of CD39 and CD103 CD8 tumor-infiltrating T cells. Profiled with immunoSEQ multiplex PCR; TCRdb holds only in-frame clones, not every one. The sample has about a thousand clones, roughly 35% seen once. The sample taken for sequencing was CD39- CD103- CD8+ T cells sorted from the tumor. As for subset: CD103-CD39- double-negative CD45RA- CD8 T cells. These receptors were taken from a human donor with melanoma.

The chain employs TRBV5-8 and TRBJ1-6, with D possibly matching TRBD1 (6 bases). Trimming took off 2 bases at V and 9 bases at J, with 18 bases between the two ends. This CDR3 has 16 amino acids. In germline, CDR1 is SGHTS, CDR2 YDEGEE. CDR3 loop: CASSLNSGGQFSPLHF. In DNA, the CDR3 is TGTGCCAGCAGCTTAAACTCGGGGGGCCAATTTTCACCCCTCCACTTT.

The chain couples TRBV5-6 to TRBJ1-1, with 9 bases identical to TRBD1. V was clipped by 0 bases and J by 3 bases; unmatched bases: 3. Germline CDR1 is SGHDT and CDR2 is YYEEEE. The CDR3 is 15 residues long. The CDR3 sequence: CASSLGTGVDTEAFF. The CDR3 DNA sequence: TGTGCCAGCAGCTTGGGGACAGGGGTCGACACTGAAGCTTTCTTT.

This clone was recorded a few times. The V and J genes are TRBV9 and TRBJ2-3; no firm D call. Germline CDR1 reads SGDLS; CDR2 reads YYNGEE. CDR3 length: 16 amino acids. V lost 4 bases, J lost 0 bases, and 15 bases lay in between. The CDR3 sequence: CASSLGNAVSTDTQYF. CDR3 bases: TGTGCCAGCAGCTTAGGCAACGCGGTGAGCACAGATACGCAGTATTTT.

The chain carries TRBV6-1 and TRBJ2-7; perhaps TRBD2 as D (6 bases). From germline, CDR1 is MNHNS and CDR2 SASEGT. The V and J ends lost 7 bases and 3 bases respectively, with 10 bases between them. This CDR3 is 12 amino acids long. The CDR3 DNA reads TGTGCCAGCAAGGACTATAACTACGAGCAGTACTTC. As protein: CASKDYNYEQYF.

The chain links TRBV10-2 to TRBJ2-3, with 7 nucleotides matching TRBD2. Losses at the gene ends were 6 bases for V and 10 bases for J; bases not matched to a gene: 7. CDR3 length: 12 amino acids. The germline V gene has CDR1 WSHSY and CDR2 SAAADI. The CDR3 loop is CASSQTSTAQYF. The CDR3 DNA follows: TGCGCCAGCAGCCAGACTAGCACGGCGCAGTATTTT.

This clone occurred a few times. The chain carries TRBV27 and TRBJ1-2; D perhaps matches TRBD1 (5 bases). With 6 bases removed from V and 0 bases from J, the gap between germline ends came to 14 bases. The CDR3 runs 15 residues. CDR1 and CDR2 (germline): MNHEY, SMNVEV (reference sequence). CDR3 sequence: CASSLGGSTNYGYTF. DNA of the CDR3: TGTGCCAGCAGCCTGGGGGGGTCCACTAACTATGGCTACACCTTC.

This clone is medium-sized within its sample. The J gene is TRBJ2-2, the V gene TRBV6-5; D might be TRBD1 (6 bases). The CDR3 consists of 15 residues. Per the germline V gene, CDR1 is MNHEY and CDR2 is SVGAGI. Deletions cut 4 bases from V and 6 bases from J, with 15 bases between. CDR3 region: CASSSLSGDAGELFF. The CDR3 region has the DNA TGTGCCAGCAGTTCCCTATCAGGGGACGCCGGGGAGCTGTTTTTT.

Only a few counts were recorded for this clone. The rearrangement links TRBV5-5 to TRBJ2-3, with no clear D. Between the trimmed V and J ends, which lost 2 bases and 0 bases, there was a span of 13 bases. Germline-derived CDR1 and CDR2 are SGHKS and YYEKEE (reference sequence). The CDR3 has 16 amino acids. CDR3 nucleotide sequence: TGTGCCAGCAGCTTAGGCAACGCGGTGAGCACAGATACGCAGTATTTT. Translating it yields CASSLGNAVSTDTQYF.

The rearrangement joins TRBV4-1 to TRBJ1-3; D is uncertain. V was shortened by 3 bases and J by 0 bases, with 6 bases between the two germline ends. The CDR3 is made up of 14 amino acids. CDR1 is MGHRA, CDR2 YSYEKL, per germline. The CDR3 nucleotides are TGCGCCAGCAGCCAGGTTAGCTCTGGAAACACCATATATTTT. Translated, it gives CASSQVSSGNTIYF.

The rearrangement links TRBV7-6 to TRBJ2-7; D is ambiguous. The CDR3 length is 13 residues. CDR1 is SGHVS, CDR2 FNYEAQ, per germline. Between the trimmed V and J ends, which lost 2 bases and 3 bases, there was a span of 8 bases. The CDR3 spells CASSLFGGYEQYF. Written as DNA, the CDR3 is TGTGCCAGCAGCTTATTCGGCGGCTACGAGCAGTACTTC.